The 6 T cell receptor beta chains given below trace back to one sample, sequenced in a study of blood T cell repertoires in COVID-19. Produced via immunoSEQ multiplex PCR; TCRdb's table is partial and in-frame only. The sample holds about 210,000 clones; around 88% are singletons and the top ten take about 4.6%. The sample was PBMCs or T cells enriched from blood (not recorded which). Receptors were obtained from a young woman who had been exposed to COVID-19.

The V and J genes are TRBV5-1 and TRBJ2-1, with 11 bases matching TRBD2. The CDR3 is 14 amino acids. Germline lookup yields CDR1 SGHRS and CDR2 YFSETQ. The J segment lost 6 bases and the V segment lost 3 bases, leaving 2 bases of the junction unmatched. This chain's CDR3 is CASSSGTSGNEQFF. The CDR3 DNA sequence: TGCGCCAGCAGCTCCGGGACTAGCGGCAATGAGCAGTTCTTC.

This rearrangement joins TRBV11-2 to TRBJ2-3; 8 bases align to TRBD1. CDR1 and CDR2 (germline): SGHAT, FQNNGV. Trimming cost V 3 bases and J 5 bases; bases outside gene matches: 4. The CDR3 is made up of 14 amino acids. CDR3 loop: CASSFGDRQDTQYF. The DNA for the CDR3 is TGTGCCAGCAGCTTTGGGGACAGGCAAGATACGCAGTATTTT.

This chain links TRBV18 with TRBJ1-4; D is unresolved. Germline V gene sequence: CDR1 KGHSH, CDR2 LQKENI. This CDR3 spans 13 amino acids. The V gene lost 3 bases and the J gene lost 8 bases, with 10 bases spanning the gap. CDR3 loop: CASSPALGEKLFF. For the CDR3, the DNA is TGTGCCAGCTCACCGGCCTTGGGCGAAAAACTGTTTTTT. Filled out from reference TRBV18 and TRBJ1-4, the complete variable domain reads NAGVMQNPRHLVRRRGQEARLRCSPMKGHSHVYWYRQLPEEGLKFMVYLQKENIIDESGMPKERFSAEFPKEGPSILRIQQVVRGDSAAYFCASSPALGEKLFFGSGTQLSVL.

The J gene is TRBJ2-7, the V gene TRBV3-1 (or the pseudogene TRBV3-2), with D possibly TRBD2 on 6 matching bases. CDR1 is LGHDT and CDR2 is YNNKEL in the germline V gene (reference sequence). V was shortened by 1 base and J by 2 bases, with 9 bases between the two germline ends. This CDR3 is built from 14 residues. CDR3 nucleotide sequence: TGTGCCAGCAGCCAAGGGAGGGACGCCTACGAGCAGTACTTC. As protein: CASSQGRDAYEQYF.

V gene TRBV7-9 combines with J gene TRBJ1-4, with D perhaps matching TRBD1 (5 bases). The CDR3 is made up of 12 amino acids. Germline CDR1 SEHNR, CDR2 FQNEAQ (reference sequence). V was clipped by 8 bases and J by 6 bases, with 10 bases between them. CDR3 DNA: TGTGCCAGCGCAGGGTTGTATGAAAAACTGTTTTTT. This sequence encodes CASAGLYEKLFF.

The J gene is TRBJ1-5, the V gene TRBV2, with D possibly matching TRBD1 (5 bases). Trimming stripped 0 bases from V and 7 bases from J, with 13 bases between. The germline gives CDR1 SNHLY, CDR2 FYNNEI. The CDR3 runs to 15 residues. This CDR3 is CASSEAPGMAQPQHF. The CDR3 nucleotides read TGTGCCAGCAGTGAAGCGCCAGGGATGGCCCAGCCCCAGCATTTT.